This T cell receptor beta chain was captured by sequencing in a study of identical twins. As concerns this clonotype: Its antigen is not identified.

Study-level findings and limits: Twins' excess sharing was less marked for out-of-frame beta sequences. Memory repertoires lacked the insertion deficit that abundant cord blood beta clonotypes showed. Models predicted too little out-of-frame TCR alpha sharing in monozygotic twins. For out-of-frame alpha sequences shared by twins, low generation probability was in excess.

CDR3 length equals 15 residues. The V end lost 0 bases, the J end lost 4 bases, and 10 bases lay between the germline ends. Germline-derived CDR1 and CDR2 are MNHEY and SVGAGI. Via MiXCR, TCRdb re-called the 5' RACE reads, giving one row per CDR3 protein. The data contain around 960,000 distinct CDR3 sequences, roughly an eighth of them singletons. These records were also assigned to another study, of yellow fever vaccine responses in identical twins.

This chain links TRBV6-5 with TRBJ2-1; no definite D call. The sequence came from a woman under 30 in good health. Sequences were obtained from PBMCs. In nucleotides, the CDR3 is TGTGCCAGCAGTTACTCAGCACAGAGGTACAATGAGCAGTTCTTC. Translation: CASSYSAQRYNEQFF.